These T cell receptor beta chains were read from a single sample in a study of blood T cells in healthy people across ages. Each CDR3 protein is one row after TCRdb ran MiXCR on the 5' RACE reads. The sample has about 780,000 distinct CDR3 sequences, about 47% seen once. Sequencing was carried out using blood. All receptors come from an elderly man in good health. The CDR3 runs from the conserved cysteine through the conserved F or W. The D gene is left open where the match is weak. The size of a clone is reported for some rows only, either as once, few or many, or as a class for expanded clones.

once | TRBJ2-3 | . | TRBV24-1 | TGTGCCACCCGTGGATGGGGCACAGATACGCAGTATTTT | CATRGWGTDTQYF
few | TRBJ2-7 | . | TRBV20-1 | TGCAGTGCTGCCTTTAGCGAGGAGCAGTACTTC | CSAAFSEEQYF
many | TRBJ1-4 | . | TRBV7-2 | TGTGCCAGCAGCTTAGGTGGAGGGCTGTTTTTT | CASSLGGGLFF
. | TRBJ1-4 | . | TRBV6-6 | TGTGCCAGCAGTTTTACGGGACGTGGGGAAAAACTGTTTTTT | CASSFTGRGEKLFF
. | TRBJ1-1 | TRBD1 | TRBV7-3 | TGTGCCAGCAGCCCCACAGACGGGACAGTGAACACTGAAGCTTTCTTT | CASSPTDGTVNTEAFF
few | TRBJ2-3 | TRBD2 | TRBV10-3 | TGTGCCATCAGTGAGTCTTTAGCGGGACCTCGCACAGATACGCAGTATTTT | CAISESLAGPRTDTQYF
. | TRBJ1-2 | . | TRBV12-3/TRBV12-4 | TGTGCCAGCAGGCCCGTGGGCCCCAACTATGGCTACACCTTC | CASRPVGPNYGYTF
. | TRBJ2-1 | . | TRBV20-1 | TGCAGTGCTAGAGATACCTCCCGATTGGGGGGCTCCTACAATGAGCAGTTCTTC | CSARDTSRLGGSYNEQFF
many | TRBJ1-2 | TRBD1 | TRBV7-2 | TGTGCCAGCAGCTTATCACAGGGGAACTATGGCTACACCTTC | CASSLSQGNYGYTF
. | TRBJ2-6 | . | TRBV5-4 | TGTGCCAGCAGCTTGAGACCCACTATCTCTGGGGCCAACGTCCTGACTTTC | CASSLRPTISGANVLTF
few | TRBJ2-4 | . | TRBV15 | TGTGCCACCAGCAGAGAAGGAGCCCCGGACATTCAGTACTTC | CATSREGAPDIQYF
few | TRBJ2-3 | TRBD1 | TRBV5-1 | TGCGCCAGCAGCTTGGAGGGGACAGCTCTTCGGACAGATACGCAGTATTTT | CASSLEGTALRTDTQYF
many | TRBJ2-7 | . | TRBV20-1 | TGCAGTGCTAGAGATACCCAGCAAACCTACGAGCAGTACTTC | CSARDTQQTYEQYF
many | TRBJ1-2 | . | TRBV7-2 | TGTGCCAGCAGCTTAGGTCCAGGGTCTAGGCGCTACACCTTC | CASSLGPGSRRYTF
. | TRBJ1-6 | . | TRBV6-2/TRBV6-3 | TGTGCCAGCACCTCCGTAAACGGGACACCCCTCCACTTT | CASTSVNGTPLHF
few | TRBJ2-1 | TRBD1 | TRBV12-3/TRBV12-4 | TGTGCCAGCAAAACGGGACAGGCAAGCTCCTACAATGAGCAGTTCTTC | CASKTGQASSYNEQFF
few | TRBJ2-3 | TRBD2 | TRBV5-1 | TGCGCCAGCAGCTTGAACAGCGGGAGGGCCACTGATACGCAGTATTTT | CASSLNSGRATDTQYF
. | TRBJ1-2 | . | TRBV29-1 | TGCAGCGTTGGTGTAGGGCAGGGGTATGGCTACACCTTC | CSVGVGQGYGYTF
few | TRBJ2-2 | . | TRBV5-6 | TGTGCCAGCAGCTTGCTTGCAGGGGAGGTCACCGGGGAGCTGTTTTTT | CASSLLAGEVTGELFF
. | TRBJ2-3 | . | TRBV7-9 | TGTGCCAGCAGCTTAAACAGCGGCTCTAGCACAGATACGCAGTATTTT | CASSLNSGSSTDTQYF
many | TRBJ2-5 | TRBD2 | TRBV7-2 | TGTGCCAGCAGCTTATTTGGTCCTAGCGGGAGTGACAAGACCCAGTACTTC | CASSLFGPSGSDKTQYF
. | TRBJ2-7 | . | TRBV6-5 | TGTGCCAGCAGCCCCTCGAGACCCTACGAGCAGTACTTC | CASSPSRPYEQYF
few | TRBJ2-2 | TRBD1 | TRBV2 | TGTGCCAGCCTCAAGGACAGGGGCCGCGCCGTGGAGCTGTTTTTT | CASLKDRGRAVELFF
few | TRBJ2-1 | TRBD2 | TRBV12-3/TRBV12-4 | TGTGCCAGCAGTTTCGCCAGCGGGAGGGGTAGCTCCTACAATGAGCGGTTCTTC | CASSFASGRGSSYNERFF
. | TRBJ2-7 | TRBD2 | TRBV9 | TGTGCCAGCAGCGGCGTACTAGCGGGATTATACAATGAGCAGTACTTC | CASSGVLAGLYNEQYF
. | TRBJ2-7 | . | TRBV13 | TGTGCCAGCTCGGGGACTGCCGGCTCCTACGGGCAGTACTTC | CASSGTAGSYGQYF
. | TRBJ2-7 | . | TRBV6-1 | TGTGCCAGCAGAGGACCCCACAGGGAGTACGAGCAGTACTTC | CASRGPHREYEQYF
many | TRBJ2-5 | . | TRBV11-2 | TGTGCCAGCAGCCCAAGGAGGACTATTCAAGAGACCCAGTACTTC | CASSPRRTIQETQYF
. | TRBJ2-7 | . | TRBV28 | TGTGCCAGCAGTCTATTTAGGGGCGAGCAGTACTTC | CASSLFRGEQYF
. | TRBJ2-1 | TRBD2 | TRBV4-3 | TGCGCCAGCAGCCGAGCGGGACGGACAATCAATGAGCAGTTCTTC | CASSRAGRTINEQFF
many | TRBJ2-5 | . | TRBV25-1 | TGTGCCAGCAGTGAATCATGGGGGGAGACCCAGTACTTC | CASSESWGETQYF
. | TRBJ2-1 | TRBD2 | TRBV5-1 | TGCGCCAGCAGCTTAGGGACTAGCGGGGTTCACAATGAGCAGTTCTTC | CASSLGTSGVHNEQFF
. | TRBJ2-5 | TRBD2 | TRBV3-1 | TGTGCCAGCAGCCAATTGCGGGGGATCCAAGAGACCCAGTACTTC | CASSQLRGIQETQYF
few | TRBJ2-1 | . | TRBV7-3 | TGTGCCAGCAGCTTAAGGGGGTCGAGACCAAATGAGCAGTTCTTC | CASSLRGSRPNEQFF
. | TRBJ2-3 | . | TRBV4-2 | TGTGCCAGCAGCCAAGATCCCGACGGAGGCGGCACAGATACGCAGTATTTT | CASSQDPDGGGTDTQYF
. | TRBJ2-2 | . | TRBV21-1 | TGTGCCAGCAGCAAAGACAGGATATACACCGGGGAGCTGTTTTTT | CASSKDRIYTGELFF
. | TRBJ2-5 | TRBD2 | TRBV7-2 | TGTGCCAGCAGCTCTAGCGGGAGGAGGTACCAAGAGACCCAGTACTTC | CASSSSGRRYQETQYF
. | TRBJ2-1 | TRBD2 | TRBV7-9 | TGTGCCAGCAGTCTCGGGGGGAGTCTGGTCAATGAGCAGTTCTTC | CASSLGGSLVNEQFF
few | TRBJ1-2 | . | TRBV20-1 | TGCAGTGCTAGAGTGAGGAATTCCGGAGGGTACGGCTACACCTTC | CSARVRNSGGYGYTF
. | TRBJ1-1 | . | TRBV27 | TGTGCCAGCAGACGTATCCCAGGCAACACTGAAGCTTTCTTT | CASRRIPGNTEAFF
once | TRBJ2-1 | TRBD2 | TRBV9 | TGTGCCAGCAGCCCGAGACTAGCGGGCCCCTCCATTGAGCAGTTCTTC | CASSPRLAGPSIEQFF
. | TRBJ1-6 | . | TRBV25-1 | TGTGCCACCACCAACGGGGCTTTAGGCTCACCCCTCCACTTT | CATTNGALGSPLHF
few | TRBJ2-7 | TRBD1 | TRBV5-1 | TGCGCCAGCAGACCGGGACAGGGGGAAGGCGAGCAGTACTTC | CASRPGQGEGEQYF
few | TRBJ2-2 | . | TRBV7-2 | TGTGCCAGCAGCTTAGCGGCAGGGGAAACCGGGGAGCTGTTTTTT | CASSLAAGETGELFF
. | TRBJ2-1 | . | TRBV12-3/TRBV12-4 | TGTGCCAGCAGTCAAGGAACAGGGTGGTTCTTC | CASSQGTGWFF
few | TRBJ2-3 | . | TRBV7-2 | TGTGCCAGCAGCCTCGGCGGTAGCGAACCAGATACGCAGTATTTT | CASSLGGSEPDTQYF
. | TRBJ2-5 | . | TRBV5-6 | TGTGCCAGCAGCGTGCAGCCTGGAGAGACCCAGTACTTC | CASSVQPGETQYF
few | TRBJ2-1 | . | TRBV12-3/TRBV12-4 | TGTGCCAGCAGTGGCCCTAGGGATGAGCAGTTCTTC | CASSGPRDEQFF
. | TRBJ1-5 | . | TRBV3-1 | TGTGCCAGCAGCCCAGTGTTAGGTAGGCAGCCCCAGCATTTT | CASSPVLGRQPQHF
. | TRBJ2-1 | . | TRBV7-8 | TGTGCCAGCAGCTTAGCGCTAATAATTGAGCAGTTCTTC | CASSLALIIEQFF
. | TRBJ1-1 | . | TRBV29-1 | TGCAGCGTTCGGACCTCCCACTTGACTGCTGAAGCTTTCTTT | CSVRTSHLTAEAFF
. | TRBJ2-5 | TRBD2 | TRBV7-8 | TGTACCAGCAGCCCCGCTAGCGGGAGGGTTGAGTACTTC | CTSSPASGRVEYF
. | TRBJ2-7 | . | TRBV7-9 | TGTGCCAGCAGCCGCAAGGACAGCTCCTACGAGCAGTACTTC | CASSRKDSSYEQYF
few | TRBJ2-3 | . | TRBV7-2 | TGTGCCAGCAGCTTAGGACCCAGCGGTAGCACAGATACGCAGTATTTT | CASSLGPSGSTDTQYF